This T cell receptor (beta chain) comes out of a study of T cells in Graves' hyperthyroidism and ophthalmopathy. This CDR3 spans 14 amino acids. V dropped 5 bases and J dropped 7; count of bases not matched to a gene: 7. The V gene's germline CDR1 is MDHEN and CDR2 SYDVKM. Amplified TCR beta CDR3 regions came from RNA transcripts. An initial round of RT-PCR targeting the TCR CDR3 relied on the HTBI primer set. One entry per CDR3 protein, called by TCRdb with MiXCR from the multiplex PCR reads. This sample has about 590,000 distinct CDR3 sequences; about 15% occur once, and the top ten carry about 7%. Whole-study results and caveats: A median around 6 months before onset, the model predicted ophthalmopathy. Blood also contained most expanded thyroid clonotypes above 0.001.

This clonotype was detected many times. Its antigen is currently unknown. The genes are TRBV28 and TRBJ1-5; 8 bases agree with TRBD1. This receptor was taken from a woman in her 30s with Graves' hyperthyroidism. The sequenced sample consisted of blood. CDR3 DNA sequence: TGTGCCAGCAGTCTAGGACAGGGATGGCAGCCCCAGCATTTT. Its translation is CASSLGQGWQPQHF.